This passage covers 4 T cell receptor beta chains from one sample sequenced in a study of T cell responses to AZD1222 COVID-19 vaccine. Sequenced by immunoSEQ multiplex PCR; TCRdb stores in-frame clones only, minus some. The sample has about 190,000 clones, 80% to 90% seen once. The sample consisted of peripheral blood, taken on day 0 of AZD1222 vaccination. All receptors derive from an adult in good health.

This sequence joins TRBV25-1 and TRBJ1-6; 10 positions match TRBD1. The CDR3 is 16 residues long. Germline V gives CDR1 MGHDK, CDR2 SYGVNS. The V gene end was trimmed by 4 bases and the J gene end by 8 bases; junction bases not matched to a gene: 8. DNA of the CDR3: TGTGCCAGCAGTGTCTCAGGACAGGGGGACTATTCACCCCTCCACTTT. This gives the protein CASSVSGQGDYSPLHF.

The V and J genes are TRBV5-5 and TRBJ2-7, with a weak D call TRBD2 (5 bases). The CDR3 contains 14 residues. Deletions cut 4 bases from V and 0 bases from J, with 11 bases between. The V gene's germline CDR1 is SGHKS and CDR2 YYEKEE (reference sequence). As DNA, the CDR3 is TGTGCCAGCAGCCCCGGACTGAGCTCCTACGAGCAGTACGTC. It codes for CASSPGLSSYEQYV.

The chain recombines TRBV3-1 (or the pseudogene TRBV3-2) with TRBJ2-3, with D unresolved. CDR3 length: 13 amino acids. Trimming took off 3 bases at V and 3 bases at J, with 7 bases between the two ends. Germline-derived CDR1 and CDR2 are LGHDT and YNNKEL (reference sequence). This CDR3 reads CASSQAATDTQYF. The CDR3 DNA follows: TGTGCCAGCAGCCAGGCGGCGACAGATACGCAGTATTTT.

V is TRBV10-3 and J is TRBJ1-6; weak D call: TRBD1 (5 bases). The CDR3 has 12 amino acids. The V and J ends lost 4 bases and 7 bases respectively, with 5 bases between them. The germline CDR1 and CDR2 sequences are ENHRY and SYGVKD. The CDR3 region is CAISGTNSPLHF. DNA for the CDR3: TGTGCCATCAGTGGGACAAATTCACCCCTCCACTTT.